Following are 20 T cell receptor beta chains from one sample sequenced in a study of T-cell reconstitution after alpha-beta-depleted transplantation in children. The library targeted TCRbeta and was prepared with unique molecular identifiers. TCRdb passed the PCR reads through MiXCR, listing each CDR3 protein once. The top ten clones hold 12% to 15% of a sample with around 490,000 distinct CDR3 sequences, over 10% of them seen once. Sequencing was performed on PBMCs, mostly from graft donor cells, taken 180 days after TCRalphabeta/CD19-depleted stem cell transplant. Receptors originate from a female patient aged 2-9 years who had a stem cell transplant for aplastic anemia, so the T cells may come from the graft donor.

This clonotype has a single count. V gene TRBV28 combines with J gene TRBJ2-2; D ambiguous. V was shortened by 10 bases and J by 6 bases, with 9 bases between the two germline ends. CDR3 size: 11 residues. Germline CDR1 reads MDHEN; CDR2 reads SYDVKM. The CDR3 DNA follows: TGTGCCACCTCCCTGGCCGGGGAGCTGTTTTTT. Translation: CATSLAGELFF.

There are a few counts of this clonotype. V and J are TRBV25-1 and TRBJ2-1; TRBD2 matches 14 bases. V was clipped by 1 base and J by 4 bases; unmatched bases: 12. The germline V gene has CDR1 MGHDK and CDR2 SYGVNS. This CDR3 has 20 amino acids. Here the CDR3 reads CASSESPGTSGSARYNEQFF. The CDR3 bases are TGTGCCAGCAGTGAATCCCCCGGGACTAGCGGGAGCGCAAGATACAATGAGCAGTTCTTC.

This clonotype was recorded many times. The chain carries TRBV15 and TRBJ2-1; 7 nucleotides match TRBD2. From germline, CDR1 is LNHNV and CDR2 YYDKDF (reference sequence). Trimming removed 0 bases from V and 4 bases from J; junction bases left unmatched: 9. This CDR3 contains 17 residues. CDR3 residues: CATSRDVASGLYNEQFF. The DNA of the CDR3 is TGTGCCACCAGCAGAGATGTGGCTAGCGGACTTTACAATGAGCAGTTCTTC.

As DNA, the CDR3 is TGTGCCAGCAGTTTATGGGCCCTCTTGGAGCGGGTTTCGAACACCGGGGAGCTGTTTTTT. This sequence encodes CASSLWALLERVSNTGELFF. The rearrangement links TRBV28 to TRBJ2-2, with D possibly TRBD2 on 6 matching bases. The CDR3 has 20 residues. V was trimmed by 0 bases and J by 0 bases, leaving 20 bases between them. Germline V lookup: CDR1 MDHEN, CDR2 SYDVKM.

CDR3: CASSSRDRGRRGYGYTF. CDR3 nucleotide sequence: TGTGCCAGCAGTTCTCGGGACAGGGGGCGGAGGGGCTATGGCTACACCTTC. This chain links TRBV7-2 with TRBJ1-2; 12 bases map to TRBD1. There are 17 residues in the CDR3. Germline lookup yields CDR1 SGHTA and CDR2 FQGNSA. J gave up 4 bases and V 6 bases, and 12 bases lay outside the gene matches.

This chain connects TRBV20-1 to TRBJ1-2; TRBD1 aligns across 9 bases. V shed 2 bases and J 1 base; nucleotides not matched to a gene: 5. The CDR3 is 15 residues long. Looked up from germline, CDR1 is DFQATT and CDR2 is SNEGSKA (reference sequence). In DNA form, the CDR3 reads TGCAGTGCTAGACCGGGACAGGGCGATAACTATGGCTACACCTTC. The encoded protein is CSARPGQGDNYGYTF.

This sequence joins TRBV15 and TRBJ2-1; 9 bases are shared with TRBD2. Per germline, CDR1 LNHNV and CDR2 YYDKDF (reference sequence). The CDR3 has 18 amino acids. V was clipped by 1 base and J by 2 bases; unmatched bases: 9. This CDR3 reads CATSRGLAGQDTYNEQFF. The CDR3 nucleotides read TGTGCCACCAGCAGAGGTCTAGCGGGACAAGACACCTACAATGAGCAGTTCTTC. The full variable domain, in which reference TRBV15 and TRBJ2-1 provide the parts outside the CDR3, is DAMVIQNPRYQVTQFGKPVTLSCSQTLNHNVMYWYQQKSSQAPKLLFHYYDKDFNNEADTPDNFQSRRPNTSFCFLDIRSPGLGDTAMYLCATSRGLAGQDTYNEQFFGPGTRLTVL.

In this sample, this clonotype turned up a few times. This sequence joins TRBV21-1 and TRBJ2-4; the table's D call of TRBD1 was not tested on the DNA. TRBV21-1 is designated a pseudogene. The CDR3 contains 16 residues. CDR3 protein: CARRTPGAPAKNIQYF. DNA for the CDR3: TGTGCCAGAAGGACACCTGGAGCCCCCGCCAAAAACATTCAGTACTTC.

The rearrangement joins TRBV23-1 to TRBJ2-3; unclear D gene. TRBV23-1 falls under the ORF class, with uncertain function. The CDR3 consists of 17 residues. Trimming shortened V by 2 bases and J by 4 bases, and 19 bases separated the two germline ends. The CDR3 region is CASSQRNPSESSDTQYF. The CDR3, as DNA: TGCGCCAGCAGTCAACGAAACCCTTCGGAGAGCTCAGATACGCAGTATTTT.

The chain carries TRBV28 and TRBJ2-3, with D perhaps being TRBD1 or TRBD2 (5 bases each). The CDR3 totals 18 residues. Germline-derived CDR1 and CDR2 are MDHEN and SYDVKM. The germline V and J ends were trimmed by 1 base and 0 bases, with 17 bases remaining between them. The CDR3 is CASSLFRGRDDSTDTQYF. The CDR3 bases are TGTGCCAGCAGTTTATTCCGGGGCAGGGACGATAGCACAGATACGCAGTATTTT.

The CDR3 here is CASRIQGSYNEQFF. CDR3 sequence (DNA): TGTGCCAGCAGAATACAGGGGTCCTACAATGAGCAGTTCTTC. The chain links TRBV6-1 to TRBJ2-1; 7 bases agree with TRBD1. The V segment lost 6 bases and the J segment 1 base; nucleotides outside the gene matches: 3. This CDR3 region has 14 residues. From germline, CDR1 is MNHNS and CDR2 SASEGT.

The V gene is TRBV5-4, the J gene TRBJ2-1, with 13 bases lining up with TRBD2. The CDR3 runs to 19 residues. The ends lost 0 bases at V and 1 base at J; junction bases unmatched: 7. Germline V gene sequence: CDR1 SGHNT, CDR2 YYREEE (reference sequence). CDR3 bases: TGTGCCAGCAGCTTGGAAACTAGCGGGAGGGCGTATTCCTACAATGAGCAGTTCTTC. Translation gives CASSLETSGRAYSYNEQFF.

The J gene is TRBJ2-7, the V gene TRBV20-1, with 8 bases aligning to TRBD2. The germline CDR1 and CDR2 sequences are DFQATT and SNEGSKA (reference sequence). Trimming at V came to 5 bases and at J to 4 bases, leaving 10 bases not matched to a gene. The CDR3 runs 14 residues. CDR3 bases: TGCAGTGCTTTCCCGGGACTAGTAGAATACGAGCAGTACTTC. Protein sequence: CSAFPGLVEYEQYF.

In DNA, the CDR3 is TGCGCCAGCAGCCAAGATTGGCCCTTTCCGGGAGGGCCCCCGGGTTACAATGAGCAGTTCTTC. Translating it yields CASSQDWPFPGGPPGYNEQFF. This chain links TRBV4-1 with TRBJ2-1; 8 bases are a match to TRBD2. J lost 4 bases, V lost 0 bases, and 20 bases had no gene match. The CDR3 is 21 residues long. In germline, CDR1 is MGHRA, CDR2 YSYEKL.

J is TRBJ2-7 and V is TRBV2; D ambiguous. V lost 3 bases to trimming and J lost 7 bases, with 19 bases between them. This CDR3 comprises 15 residues. Germline loops: CDR1 SNHLY, CDR2 FYNNEI. The CDR3 nucleotides read TGTGCCAGCAGTGATTTGTGGGCGGCGGATCGGGAGCAGTACTTC. This translates into CASSDLWAADREQYF.

This chain links TRBV14 with TRBJ1-4; possible D gene TRBD1, 5 bases. Trimming removed 4 bases at V and 1 base at J, with 10 bases between. The CDR3 extends over 15 amino acids. Per germline, CDR1 SGHDN and CDR2 FVKESK. DNA of the CDR3: TGTGCCAGCAGCCCTTTAGGGGTAACTAATGAAAAACTGTTTTTT. This translates into CASSPLGVTNEKLFF.

Many counts were recorded for this clonotype. V gene TRBV4-1 combines with J gene TRBJ2-2; D unresolved. The CDR3 runs 15 residues. V lost 0 bases to trimming and J lost 4 bases, with 9 bases between them. Per the germline V gene, CDR1 is MGHRA and CDR2 is YSYEKL. The CDR3 region is CASSQDLGPTGELFF. Here the CDR3 DNA reads TGCGCCAGCAGCCAAGATCTAGGCCCCACCGGGGAGCTGTTTTTT.

This clonotype turned up a few times. This chain uses TRBV5-1 with TRBJ2-7; D not certain. The V gene lost 2 bases and the J gene lost 3 bases, with 12 bases spanning the gap. This CDR3 has 14 amino acids. Germline CDR1 SGHRS, CDR2 YFSETQ. The CDR3 protein is CASSFDSGLYEQYV. CDR3 nucleotide sequence: TGCGCCAGCAGCTTTGACTCAGGCCTCTACGAGCAGTACGTC.

This clonotype was counted between two and nine times. This chain uses TRBV6-1 with TRBJ2-1, with a weak D call TRBD1 (6 bases). CDR1 is MNHNS, CDR2 SASEGT, per germline. The length of the CDR3 is 16 residues. With 6 bases removed from V and 4 bases from J, the gap between germline ends came to 19 bases. In nucleotides, the CDR3 is TGTGCCAGCAGCCAAAAGGACAGCCCTCGGTACAATGAGCAGTTCTTC. Translation: CASSQKDSPRYNEQFF.

This clonotype was detected ten times or more. CDR3 in amino acids: CASSLVGATQYF. Written as DNA, the CDR3 is TGTGCCAGCAGTTTAGTGGGGGCGACCCAGTACTTC. The V call is TRBV28, the J call TRBJ2-5, with D maybe TRBD1 (6 bases). CDR3 length: 12 residues. Per the germline V gene, CDR1 is MDHEN and CDR2 is SYDVKM. V was shortened by 2 bases and J by 7 bases, with 8 bases between the two germline ends.